This T cell receptor beta chain comes out of a study of T cells in Graves' hyperthyroidism and ophthalmopathy. General observations from the study: Before onset, ophthalmopathy was predicted by the model a median approximately 6.7 months earlier.

RNA transcripts served as the template for amplifying TCR beta CDR3 regions. HTBI primers were employed in a first-round RT-PCR of the TCR CDR3. MiXCR was run by TCRdb on the multiplex PCR reads, yielding one entry per CDR3 protein. The repertoire consists of about 270,000 distinct CDR3 sequences, with 20% to 25% occurring once and the leading ten covering about 25%. Hyperthyroidism had been newly diagnosed in patients aged 18 to 65, and its duration was under 2 months. Patients were excluded because of uncontrolled infection, other autoimmune disease, pregnancy or lactation. With respect to this clonotype: Antigen unknown.

V gave up 0 bases and J gave up 9 bases; unmatched junction bases: 11. The CDR3 totals 16 residues. Germline V gene lookup returns CDR1 MNHEY and CDR2 SVGEGT. The sample taken for sequencing was blood. The rearrangement joins TRBV6-2 or TRBV6-3 to TRBJ2-7, with 10 bases lining up with TRBD2. The receptor comes from a middle-aged man with Graves' hyperthyroidism that later progressed to Graves' ophthalmopathy. Written as DNA, the CDR3 is TGTGCCAGCAGTTACTCAGCGGGAGGGGAGTTAACGGGGCAGTACTTC. It is translated as CASSYSAGGELTGQYF.